Below, 5 T cell receptor beta chains from the same sample are listed, as sequenced in a study of human T cells and chemical hapten exposure (dated by TCRdb to the early 2020s). Libraries were built with RACE. The sample was run on a NextSeq 500. TCRdb cleaned the public reads at Q25 with fastp, built clones with MiXCR and kept in-frame beta chains. For every CDR3 protein sequence, its rows merge into one entry that carries the most common genes and DNA. In this sample the table shows 180,000 or so distinct CDR3 sequences, 20% to 25% of which occur a single time. The ten most abundant clones make up about 6.7% of the sample. The intended sense of this specimen's time point label: patch test 1, 2 weeks after DPC sensitization. Interpreted using the paper, the treatment or condition label stands for: therapeutic diphenylcyclopropenone sensitization with weekly scalp DPC. The material was whole blood, obtained in connection with sensitization to the hapten diphenylcyclopropenone (DPC). All receptors derive from a woman in her fifties or sixties with alopecia areata. Some clones in this sample may be carry-over from other donors' samples.

This clonotype was found a few times. V gene TRBV29-1 combines with J gene TRBJ2-7; D perhaps matches TRBD1 (6 bases). There are 12 residues in the CDR3. Germline V gives CDR1 SQVTM, CDR2 ANQGSEA. V was clipped by 0 bases and J by 6 bases, with 9 bases between them. The CDR3 sequence: CSVEDTGPEQYF. Here the CDR3 DNA reads TGCAGCGTTGAAGATACAGGGCCCGAGCAGTACTTC.

This clonotype was detected ten times or more. This rearrangement joins TRBV7-6 to TRBJ2-7; TRBD1 aligns across 8 bases. The V and J ends lost 1 base and 3 bases, in that order; junction bases with no gene match: 8. The germline V gene has CDR1 SGHVS and CDR2 FNYEAQ. This CDR3 region has 16 residues. CDR3 loop: CASSLGPTGQGYEQYF. Here the CDR3 DNA reads TGTGCCAGCAGCTTAGGCCCAACCGGACAGGGCTACGAGCAGTACTTC.

The rearrangement joins TRBV27 to TRBJ2-1; D remains ambiguous. Trimming removed 3 bases at V and 2 bases at J, with 11 bases between. Germline CDR1 and CDR2: MNHEY and SMNVEV (reference sequence). This CDR3 region has 15 residues. CDR3 nucleotide sequence: TGTGCCAGCAGTTTGGCCCACCCACCCTACAATGAGCAGTTCTTC. It yields the protein CASSLAHPPYNEQFF.

The chain links TRBV3-1 to TRBJ1-1, with TRBD1 as a possible D gene (5 bases). Germline lookup yields CDR1 LGHDT and CDR2 YNNKEL (reference sequence). V lost 2 bases to trimming and J lost 3 bases, with 13 bases between them. CDR3 length equals 15 residues. CDR3: CASSQRGARDTEAFF. CDR3 nucleotides: TGTGCCAGCAGCCAACGAGGGGCGAGGGACACTGAAGCTTTCTTT.

This chain connects TRBV10-3 to TRBJ2-1, with a tentative D call TRBD2 (6 bases). Germline CDR1 ENHRY, CDR2 SYGVKD. With 10 bases removed from V and 0 bases from J, the gap between germline ends came to 19 bases. The CDR3 runs to 16 residues. Here the CDR3 DNA reads TGTGCCACCAGGAGGGACGTGGGGGGCTCCTACAATGAGCAGTTCTTC. This sequence encodes CATRRDVGGSYNEQFF.